This T cell receptor (beta chain) was profiled in a study of blood T cell repertoires in COVID-19. Study context: Sites in the United States, Italy and Spain provided acute and convalescent COVID-19 samples. Nucleic acid was either cDNA or gDNA, and it came from T cells, B-cell-depleted T cells, or PBMCs.

The authors' processing: Nucleated cell number was recorded as an estimate derived from reference gene primer amplification. Only in-frame clones appear in the TCRdb table, and some are missing; sequencing was by immunoSEQ multiplex PCR. The V and J calls and the clone size are those of that table, but D and trimming were determined from the DNA. This sample has roughly 39,000 clones, with approximately 94% found just once. Germline values: CDR1 LGHNT, CDR2 FRNRAP. V shed 6 bases and J shed 0 bases, with 4 bases lying between them. The CDR3 extends over 12 amino acids. The rearrangement links TRBV12-5 to TRBJ2-3; D unresolved. The specimen sequenced was peripheral blood. The origin of this receptor is a human donor with active COVID-19. The donor label of this sample is uncertain. In nucleotides, the CDR3 is TGTGCTAGTGGCCTGAGCACAGATACGCAGTATTTT. Translation gives CASGLSTDTQYF.